This T cell receptor beta chain was sequenced in a study of cytomegalovirus exposure and HLA in healthy donors. General observations from the study: The later analysis indicated that the majority of CMV-associated TCR beta chains appeared HLA-restricted.

This CDR3 is built from 14 residues. Trimming shortened V by 4 bases and J by 3 bases, and 11 bases separated the two germline ends. Germline V gene data show CDR1 as MNHEY and CDR2 as SVGAGI. With respect to this clone: The antigen remains unidentified.

Nominally healthy donors were sampled, though unrecorded immune exposures were likely. The study ran its PCR with 60 Vbeta and 13 Jbeta primers. Per the authors' pipeline: As a later analysis found, there were approximately 80 million unique TCR beta chains, of which roughly 11 million were shared. Libraries were prepared by immunoSEQ multiplex PCR; TCRdb keeps only in-frame clonotypes and omits some of them. The D gene and trimming were derived from the DNA, and the V and J assignments and clone size from that table. This listing includes about 150,000 clones. Sequencing was performed on PBMCs. This sequence was found in a woman aged 45-59 years in good health and CMV-seronegative. The chain recombines TRBV6-5 with TRBJ2-3; D not resolved. The CDR3 loop reads CASSSLVSTDTQYF. CDR3 nucleotide sequence: TGTGCCAGCAGTTCCCTAGTTTCTACAGATACGCAGTATTTT.